This TCR beta chain was recorded in a study of shared clonotypes between healthy human individuals. As for this clone: Its antigen is currently unknown.

General study results and limits: Rarefaction curves obtained for sorted subsets showed sequencing incomplete despite large depth.

Some clones are missing from TCRdb's copy, which holds only in-frame ones; the method was immunoSEQ multiplex PCR. The sample consists of some 2.4 million clones, 93% of them appearing once. The CDR3 sequence is 15 residues long. V was clipped by 9 bases and J by 0 bases; unmatched bases: 9. Germline CDR1 reads SGDLS; CDR2 reads YYNGEE. The clonotype originates from a man between 18 and 29 years old in good health. Some clones in this sample may be carry-over from other donors' samples. The sequenced material came from naive CD4+ T cells from PBMCs. Regarding subset: CD45RA+ positively selected. The chain couples TRBV9 to TRBJ1-3; 7 nucleotides line up with TRBD1. Written as DNA, the CDR3 is TGTGCCACCACCCGCGGGGACAGCTCTGGAAACACCATATATTTT. Translating it yields CATTRGDSSGNTIYF. Drawing the rest from reference TRBV9 and TRBJ1-3, the complete variable domain is DSGVTQTPKHLITATGQRVTLRCSPRSGDLSVYWYQQSLDQGLQFLIQYYNGEERAKGNILERFSAQQFPDLHSELNLSSLELGDSALYFCATTRGDSSGNTIYFGEGSWLTVV.